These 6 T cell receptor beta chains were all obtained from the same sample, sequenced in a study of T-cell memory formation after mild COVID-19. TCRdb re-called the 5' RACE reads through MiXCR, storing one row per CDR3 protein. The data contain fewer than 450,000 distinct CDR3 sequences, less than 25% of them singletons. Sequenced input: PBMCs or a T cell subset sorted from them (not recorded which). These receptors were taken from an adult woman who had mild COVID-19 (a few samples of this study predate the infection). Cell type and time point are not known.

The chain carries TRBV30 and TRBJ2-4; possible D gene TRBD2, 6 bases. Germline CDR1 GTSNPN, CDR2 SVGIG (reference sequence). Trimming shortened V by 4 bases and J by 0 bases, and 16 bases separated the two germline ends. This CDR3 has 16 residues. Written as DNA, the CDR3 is TGTGCCTGGAACAATGGGGGGTCCCTAGCCAAAAACATTCAGTACTTC. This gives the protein CAWNNGGSLAKNIQYF.

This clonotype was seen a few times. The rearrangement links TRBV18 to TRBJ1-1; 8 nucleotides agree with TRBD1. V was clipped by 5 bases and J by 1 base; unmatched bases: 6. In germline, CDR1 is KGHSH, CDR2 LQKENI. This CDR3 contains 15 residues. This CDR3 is CASSVPGGGNTEAFF. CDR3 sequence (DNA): TGTGCCAGCTCAGTACCAGGGGGCGGGAACACTGAAGCTTTCTTT. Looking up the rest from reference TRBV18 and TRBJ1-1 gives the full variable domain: NAGVMQNPRHLVRRRGQEARLRCSPMKGHSHVYWYRQLPEEGLKFMVYLQKENIIDESGMPKERFSAEFPKEGPSILRIQQVVRGDSAAYFCASSVPGGGNTEAFFGQGTRLTVV.

The CDR3 spells CASSLGGTGLSGANVLTF. In nucleotides, the CDR3 is TGTGCCAGCAGCTTAGGGGGGACAGGCCTCTCTGGGGCCAACGTCCTGACTTTC. The genes are TRBV7-8 and TRBJ2-6, with 8 bases lining up with TRBD1. In germline, CDR1 is SGHVS, CDR2 FQNEAQ. The CDR3 extends over 18 amino acids. After removal of 1 base from V and 0 bases from J, the junction contained 5 bases not matched to a gene. Using reference TRBV7-8 and TRBJ2-6 for the parts outside the CDR3, the full variable domain is GAGVSQSPRYKVAKRGQDVALRCDPISGHVSLFWYQQALGQGPEFLTYFQNEAQLDKSGLPSDRFFAERPEGSVSTLKIQRTQQEDSAVYLCASSLGGTGLSGANVLTFGAGSRLTVL.

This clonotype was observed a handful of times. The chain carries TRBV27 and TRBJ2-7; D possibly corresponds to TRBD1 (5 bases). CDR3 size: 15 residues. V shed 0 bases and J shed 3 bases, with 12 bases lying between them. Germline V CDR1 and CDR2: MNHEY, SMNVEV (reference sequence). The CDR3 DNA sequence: TGTGCCAGCAGTTTATCAAGGGGTGACGGCTACGAGCAGTACTTC. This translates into CASSLSRGDGYEQYF.

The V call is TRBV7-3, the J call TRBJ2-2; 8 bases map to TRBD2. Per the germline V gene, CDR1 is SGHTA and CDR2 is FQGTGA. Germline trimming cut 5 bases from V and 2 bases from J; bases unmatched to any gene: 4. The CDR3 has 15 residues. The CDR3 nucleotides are TGTGCCAGCAGCCCCGTAGCGGGAAACACCGGGGAGCTGTTTTTT. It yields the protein CASSPVAGNTGELFF.

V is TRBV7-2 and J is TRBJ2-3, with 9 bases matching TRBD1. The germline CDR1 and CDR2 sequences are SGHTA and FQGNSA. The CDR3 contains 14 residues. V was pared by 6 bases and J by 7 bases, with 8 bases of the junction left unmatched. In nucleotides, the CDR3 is TGTGCCAGCAGTTCGGACAGGGGCGCCAATACGCAGTATTTT. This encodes CASSSDRGANTQYF.